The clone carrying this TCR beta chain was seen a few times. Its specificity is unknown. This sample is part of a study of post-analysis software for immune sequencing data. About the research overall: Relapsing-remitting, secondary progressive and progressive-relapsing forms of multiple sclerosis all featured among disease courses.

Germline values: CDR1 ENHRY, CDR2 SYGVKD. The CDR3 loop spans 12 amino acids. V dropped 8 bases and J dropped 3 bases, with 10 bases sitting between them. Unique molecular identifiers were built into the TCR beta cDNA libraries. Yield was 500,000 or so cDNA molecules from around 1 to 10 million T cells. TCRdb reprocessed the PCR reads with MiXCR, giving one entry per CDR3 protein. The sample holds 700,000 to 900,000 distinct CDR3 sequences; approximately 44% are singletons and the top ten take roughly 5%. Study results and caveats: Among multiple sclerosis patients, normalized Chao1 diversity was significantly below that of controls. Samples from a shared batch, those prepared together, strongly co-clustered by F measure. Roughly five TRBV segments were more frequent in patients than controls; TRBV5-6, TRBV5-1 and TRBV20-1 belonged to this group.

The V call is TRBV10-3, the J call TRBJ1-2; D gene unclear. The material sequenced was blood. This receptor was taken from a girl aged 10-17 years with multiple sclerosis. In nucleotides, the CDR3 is TGTGCCATCCACGATGCGGACTATGGCTACACCTTC. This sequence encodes CAIHDADYGYTF.